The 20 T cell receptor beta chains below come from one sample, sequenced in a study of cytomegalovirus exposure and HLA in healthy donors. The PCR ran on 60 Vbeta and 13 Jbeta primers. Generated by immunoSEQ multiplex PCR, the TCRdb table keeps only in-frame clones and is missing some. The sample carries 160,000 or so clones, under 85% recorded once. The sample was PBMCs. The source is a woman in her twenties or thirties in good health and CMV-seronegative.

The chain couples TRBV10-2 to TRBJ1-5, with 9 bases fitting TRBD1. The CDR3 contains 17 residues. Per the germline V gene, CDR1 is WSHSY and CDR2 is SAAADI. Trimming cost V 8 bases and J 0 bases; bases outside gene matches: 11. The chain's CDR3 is CASRQGGSLYSNQPQHF. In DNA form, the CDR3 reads TGCGCCAGCCGACAGGGGGGGAGCCTCTATAGCAATCAGCCCCAGCATTTT.

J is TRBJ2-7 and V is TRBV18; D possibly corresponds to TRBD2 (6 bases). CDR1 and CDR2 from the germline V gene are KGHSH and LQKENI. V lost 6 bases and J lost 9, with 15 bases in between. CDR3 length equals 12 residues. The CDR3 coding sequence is TGTGCCAGCTCCCTCGACCAGGGAGGGCAGTACTTC. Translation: CASSLDQGGQYF.

For the CDR3, the DNA is TGTGCCAGCAGTGAATTGGGGGCAGGGGAAACTGAAGCTTTCTTT. Amino acids: CASSELGAGETEAFF. The V call is TRBV25-1, the J call TRBJ1-1; a possible D gene is TRBD1 (6 bases). V shed 1 base and J shed 5 bases, with 14 bases lying between them. Germline CDR1 MGHDK, CDR2 SYGVNS. The CDR3 extends over 15 amino acids. The entire variable domain, with the rest obtained from reference TRBV25-1 and TRBJ1-1, is as follows: EADIYQTPRYLVIGTGKKITLECSQTMGHDKMYWYQQDPGMELHLIHYSYGVNSTEKGDLSSESTVSRIRTEHFPLTLESARPSHTSQYLCASSELGAGETEAFFGQGTRLTVV.

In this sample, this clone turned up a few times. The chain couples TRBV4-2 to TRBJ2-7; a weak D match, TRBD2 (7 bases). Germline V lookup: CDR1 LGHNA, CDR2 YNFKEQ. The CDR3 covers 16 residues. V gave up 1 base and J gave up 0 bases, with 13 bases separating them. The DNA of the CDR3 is TGTGCCAGCAGCCAAGTGCTGGGGGGGGCCTCCTACGAGCAGTACTTC. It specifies CASSQVLGGASYEQYF.

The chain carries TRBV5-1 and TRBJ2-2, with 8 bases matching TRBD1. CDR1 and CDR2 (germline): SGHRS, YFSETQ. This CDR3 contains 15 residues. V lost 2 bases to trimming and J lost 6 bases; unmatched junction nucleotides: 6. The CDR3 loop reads CASSLWTGIAGELFF. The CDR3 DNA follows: TGCGCCAGCAGCTTATGGACAGGGATCGCCGGGGAGCTGTTTTTT.

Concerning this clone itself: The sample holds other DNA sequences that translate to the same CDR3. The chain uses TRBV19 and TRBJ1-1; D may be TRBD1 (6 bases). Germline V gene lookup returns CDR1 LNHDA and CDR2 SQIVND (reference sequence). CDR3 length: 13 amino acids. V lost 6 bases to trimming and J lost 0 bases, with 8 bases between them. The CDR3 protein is CASRQGLNTEAFF. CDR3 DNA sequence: TGTGCCAGTAGACAGGGCCTGAACACTGAAGCTTTCTTT.

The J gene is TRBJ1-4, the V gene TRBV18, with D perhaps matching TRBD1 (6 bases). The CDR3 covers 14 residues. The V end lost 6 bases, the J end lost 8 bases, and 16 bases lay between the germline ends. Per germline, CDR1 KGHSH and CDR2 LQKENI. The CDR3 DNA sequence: TGTGCCAGCTCCGTTGACAGGACCAAAGAAAAACTGTTTTTT. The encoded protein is CASSVDRTKEKLFF.

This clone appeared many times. This chain's CDR3 is CASRLGLSNQPQHF. The CDR3, as DNA: TGTGCCAGCAGGTTGGGCCTGAGCAATCAGCCCCAGCATTTT. The chain recombines TRBV2 with TRBJ1-5; no definite D call. V was clipped by 6 bases and J by 1 base, with 10 bases between them. CDR3 length: 14 residues. Germline lookup yields CDR1 SNHLY and CDR2 FYNNEI.

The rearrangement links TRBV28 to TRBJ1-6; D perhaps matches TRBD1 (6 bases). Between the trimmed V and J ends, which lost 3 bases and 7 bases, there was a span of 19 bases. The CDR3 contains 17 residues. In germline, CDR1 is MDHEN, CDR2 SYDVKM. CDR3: CASSFKAGTPGNSPLHF. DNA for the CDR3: TGTGCCAGCAGTTTCAAAGCCGGGACACCAGGCAATTCACCCCTCCACTTT.

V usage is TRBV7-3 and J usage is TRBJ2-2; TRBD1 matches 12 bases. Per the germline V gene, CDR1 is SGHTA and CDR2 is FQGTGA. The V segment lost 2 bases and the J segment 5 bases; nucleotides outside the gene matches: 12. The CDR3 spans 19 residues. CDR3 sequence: CASSLFGTGGYRETGELFF. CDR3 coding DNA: TGTGCCAGCAGCTTATTTGGGACAGGGGGCTACCGGGAGACCGGGGAGCTGTTTTTT.

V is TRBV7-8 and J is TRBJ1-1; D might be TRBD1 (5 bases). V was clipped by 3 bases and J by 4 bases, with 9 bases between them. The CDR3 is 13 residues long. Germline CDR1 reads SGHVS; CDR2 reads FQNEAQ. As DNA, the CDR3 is TGTGCCAGCAGCTTTCAGGGAGGCACTGAAGCTTTCTTT. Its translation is CASSFQGGTEAFF.

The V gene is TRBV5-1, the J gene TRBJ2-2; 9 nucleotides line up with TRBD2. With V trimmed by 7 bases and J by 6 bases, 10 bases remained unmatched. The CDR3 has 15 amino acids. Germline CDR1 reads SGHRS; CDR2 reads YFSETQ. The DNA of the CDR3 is TGCGCCAGCGGAGAGATAGCGGGGGCCTCCGGGGAGCTGTTTTTT. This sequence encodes CASGEIAGASGELFF.

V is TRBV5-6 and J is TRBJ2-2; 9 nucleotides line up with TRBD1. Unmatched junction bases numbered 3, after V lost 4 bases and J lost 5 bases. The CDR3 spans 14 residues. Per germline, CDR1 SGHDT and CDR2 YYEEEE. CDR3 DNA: TGTGCCAGCAGCGGACAGGGGAGAACCGGGGAGCTGTTTTTT. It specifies CASSGQGRTGELFF.

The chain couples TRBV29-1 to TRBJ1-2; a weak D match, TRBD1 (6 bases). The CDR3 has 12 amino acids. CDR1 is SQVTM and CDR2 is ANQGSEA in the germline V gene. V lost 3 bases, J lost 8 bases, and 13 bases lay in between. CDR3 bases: TGCAGCGTTGATGCTAACAGGGTAGGCTACACCTTC. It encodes CSVDANRVGYTF.

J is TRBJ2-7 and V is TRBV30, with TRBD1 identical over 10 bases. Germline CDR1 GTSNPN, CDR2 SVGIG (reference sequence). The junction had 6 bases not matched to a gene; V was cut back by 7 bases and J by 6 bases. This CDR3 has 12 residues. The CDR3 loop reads CASRQGATEQYF. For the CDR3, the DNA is TGTGCCTCTAGACAGGGGGCTACCGAGCAGTACTTC.

CDR3 sequence (DNA): TGTGCCAGCAGTTTATCGGGTCAGGGTGCGAGGAACATTCAGTACTTC. Protein: CASSLSGQGARNIQYF. The rearrangement uses TRBV27 and TRBJ2-4, with a possible D match to TRBD1 (5 bases). Looked up from germline, CDR1 is MNHEY and CDR2 is SMNVEV (reference sequence). Trimming removed 0 bases at V and 7 bases at J, with 16 bases between. The CDR3 has 16 amino acids.

The chain's CDR3 is CASSSGLAGPGELFF. The DNA of the CDR3 is TGTGCCAGTAGTTCGGGACTAGCGGGCCCCGGGGAGCTGTTTTTT. The chain uses TRBV19 and TRBJ2-2; 12 nucleotides match TRBD2. The CDR3 runs 15 residues. Germline CDR1 and CDR2: LNHDA and SQIVND (reference sequence). The V and J ends lost 5 bases and 6 bases, in that order; junction bases with no gene match: 4.

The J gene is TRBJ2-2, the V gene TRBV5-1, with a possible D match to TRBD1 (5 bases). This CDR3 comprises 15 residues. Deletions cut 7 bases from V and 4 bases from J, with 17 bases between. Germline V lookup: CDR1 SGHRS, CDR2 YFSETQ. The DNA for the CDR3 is TGCGCCAGCTTGAACGGTGACAGCCTCACCGGGGAGCTGTTTTTT. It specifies CASLNGDSLTGELFF.

The CDR3 DNA sequence: TGTGCCAGCAGCGGCCTCATAGCGGGGTCCTACAATGAGCAGTTCTTC. Its translation: CASSGLIAGSYNEQFF. This chain uses TRBV7-6 with TRBJ2-1, with TRBD2 matching 8 bases. The germline V gene has CDR1 SGHVS and CDR2 FNYEAQ. J was trimmed by 1 base and V by 5 bases; bases with no gene match: 7. CDR3 length: 16 residues. The whole variable domain, remainder taken from reference TRBV7-6 and TRBJ2-1, is GAGVSQSPRYKVTKRGQDVALRCDPISGHVSLYWYRQALGQGPEFLTYFNYEAQQDKSGLPNDRFSAERPEGSISTLTIQRTEQRDSAMYRCASSGLIAGSYNEQFFGPGTRLTVL.

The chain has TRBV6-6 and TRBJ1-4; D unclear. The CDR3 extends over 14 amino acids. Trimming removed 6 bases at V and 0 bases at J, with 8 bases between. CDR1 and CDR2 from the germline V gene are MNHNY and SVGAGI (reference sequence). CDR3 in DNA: TGTGCCAGCAGCCGCGGTGCAACTAATGAAAAACTGTTTTTT. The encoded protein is CASSRGATNEKLFF.